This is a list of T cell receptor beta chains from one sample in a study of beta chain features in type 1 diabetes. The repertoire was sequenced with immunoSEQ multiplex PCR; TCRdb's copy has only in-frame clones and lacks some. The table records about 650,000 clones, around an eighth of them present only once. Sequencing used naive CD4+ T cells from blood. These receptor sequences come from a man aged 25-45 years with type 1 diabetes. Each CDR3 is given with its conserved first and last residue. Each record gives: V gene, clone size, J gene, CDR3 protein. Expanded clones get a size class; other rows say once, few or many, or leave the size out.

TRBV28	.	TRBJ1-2	CASTLADRGGGYTF
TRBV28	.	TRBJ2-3	CASSPTDTQYF
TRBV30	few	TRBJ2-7	CAWSVEEGLGEQYF
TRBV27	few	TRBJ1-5	CASSFGQGDQPQHF
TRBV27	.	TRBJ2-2	CASSPVGSFRNTGELFF
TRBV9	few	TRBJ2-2	CASSVATGNRNTGELFF
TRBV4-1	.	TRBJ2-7	CASSQVLDNLPYEQYF
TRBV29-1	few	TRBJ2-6	CSALWSGGLSGANVLTF
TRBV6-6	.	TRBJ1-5	CASSYSGSSSNQPQHF
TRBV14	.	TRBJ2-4	CASSHGTSGKNIQYF
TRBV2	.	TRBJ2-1	CASSEEQEGYNEQFF
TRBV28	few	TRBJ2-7	CASSLSLRDGYSYEQYF
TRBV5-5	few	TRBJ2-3	CASRTGQTDTQYF
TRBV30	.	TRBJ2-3	CAWSVRLAADTQYF
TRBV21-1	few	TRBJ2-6	CASSTYRARFSGANVLTF
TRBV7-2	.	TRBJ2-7	CASSRGRGPEQYF
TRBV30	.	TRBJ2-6	CAWSVFSSGANVLTF
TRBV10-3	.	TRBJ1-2	CAISDSDFGYTF
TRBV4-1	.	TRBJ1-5	CASSQEGTGHNQPQHF
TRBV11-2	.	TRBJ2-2	CASRAPGRGGPGELFF
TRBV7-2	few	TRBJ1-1	CASSFYQGSNTEAFF
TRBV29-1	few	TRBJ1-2	CSAVQGSDGYTF
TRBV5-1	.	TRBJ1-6	CASSEGQGSSYNSPLHF
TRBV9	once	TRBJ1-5	CASSLGQGNQPQHF
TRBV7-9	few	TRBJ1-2	CASSHPGSRVGYTF
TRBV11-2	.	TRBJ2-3	CASSLVASGRSTDTQYF
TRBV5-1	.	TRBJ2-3	CASSSSGGSTDTQYF
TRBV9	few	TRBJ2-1	CASSAAGGLSYNEQFF
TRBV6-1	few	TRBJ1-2	CAAGQNYGYTF
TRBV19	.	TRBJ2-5	CATGTGTSRKTQYF
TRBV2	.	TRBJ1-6	CASSSRQEGSPLHF
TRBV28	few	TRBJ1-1	CASSGESAFF
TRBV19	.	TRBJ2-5	CASSMAADQETQYF
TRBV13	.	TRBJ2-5	CASSEIPGETQYF
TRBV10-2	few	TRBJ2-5	CASSDGAIGGETQYF
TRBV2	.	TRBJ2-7	CASSEEGGIPYEQYF
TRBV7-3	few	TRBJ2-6	CASSLSPRGRSSGANVLTF
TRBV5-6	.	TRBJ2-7	CASSDGDKFSYEQYF
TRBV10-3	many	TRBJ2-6	CAISGSGSGANVLTF
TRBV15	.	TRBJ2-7	CATSREHPYEQYF